The following is a T cell receptor beta chain sequence with its context. Its specificity is not known. The data belong to a study of cytomegalovirus exposure and HLA in healthy donors. Study-level findings and limits: Many donors shared some public TCRs, even though most TCR sequences were rare. TCR beta chains numbering under 200 were designated cytomegalovirus-associated.

This CDR3 spans 17 amino acids. Looked up from germline, CDR1 is SGDLS and CDR2 is YYNGEE. V was pared by 3 bases and J by 0 bases, with 15 bases between. Amplification used 60 Vbeta primers and 13 Jbeta primers. Methods used by the authors: The authors later counted 70 million to 85 million unique TCR beta chains, 9.5 million to 13 million of them shared. Profiled with immunoSEQ multiplex PCR; TCRdb holds only in-frame clones, not every one. V, J and clone size are taken as reported in that table, and D and trimming were inferred from the DNA itself. The sample records some 170,000 clones, roughly four fifths being singletons.

The gene calls are TRBV9 and TRBJ1-4, with a weak D call TRBD1 (5 bases). The TCR comes from a woman aged 18 to 35 in good health and CMV-seropositive. Sequencing input: PBMCs. Here the CDR3 reads CASSARGGVATNEKLFF. The CDR3 DNA sequence: TGTGCCAGCAGCGCCCGAGGAGGGGTTGCAACTAATGAAAAACTGTTTTTT.